This entry describes one T cell receptor (beta chain). As yet, its antigen is unknown. This record belongs to a study of cytomegalovirus exposure and HLA in healthy donors. General observations from the study: According to a later analysis, most TCR beta chains associated with CMV appeared HLA-restricted. TCR beta chain V- and J-gene trimming was linked, in a later analysis, to a missense variant in DCLRE1C. Earlier analysis found most TCR beta V segments productive about 90% or about 30% of the time.

PCR amplification relied on 60 Vbeta primers (plus 13 Jbeta primers). Assay: immunoSEQ multiplex PCR; the TCRdb copy retains only in-frame clones and omits some. The repertoire holds roughly 170,000 clones, with about 80% as singletons. CDR1 and CDR2 (germline): LNHDA, SQIVND (reference sequence). CDR3 length: 15 amino acids. Trimming removed 6 bases from V and 5 bases from J; junction bases left unmatched: 9. This receptor was obtained from a man in his thirties or forties in good health and CMV-seronegative. J is TRBJ1-4 and V is TRBV19; TRBD1 matches 7 bases. The sample consisted of PBMCs. CDR3 region: CASSREGARNEKLFF. In nucleotides, the CDR3 is TGTGCCAGTAGCCGAGAGGGGGCGCGGAATGAAAAACTGTTTTTT.